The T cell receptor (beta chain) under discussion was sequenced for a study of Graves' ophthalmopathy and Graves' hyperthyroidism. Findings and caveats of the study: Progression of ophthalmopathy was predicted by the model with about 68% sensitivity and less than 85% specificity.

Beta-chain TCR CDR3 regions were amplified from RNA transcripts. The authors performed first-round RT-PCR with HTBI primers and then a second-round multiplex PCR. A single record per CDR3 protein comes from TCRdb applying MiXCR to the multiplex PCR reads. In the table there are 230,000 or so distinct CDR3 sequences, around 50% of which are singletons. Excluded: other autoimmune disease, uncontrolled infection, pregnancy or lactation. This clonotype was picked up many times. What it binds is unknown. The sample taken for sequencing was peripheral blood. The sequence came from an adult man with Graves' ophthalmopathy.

The CDR3 sequence is CSVLATNEKLFF. For the CDR3, the DNA is TGCAGCGTGCTTGCAACTAATGAAAAACTGTTTTTT. The chain joins TRBV29-1 to TRBJ1-4, with D unclear. Germline CDR1 and CDR2: SQVTM and ANQGSEA. V was shortened by 6 bases and J by 0 bases, with 5 bases between the two germline ends. The CDR3 consists of 12 residues.